This entry is about one T cell receptor beta chain. Its specificity is unknown. At one boundary the junction diverges from the germline segment, which might be a read error. The germline V gene has CDR1 SGHTA and CDR2 FQGNSA. The length of the CDR3 is 17 residues. These data belong to a study of naive and memory T cell subsets. Study observations and caveats: Potentially, T cell activation and differentiation skew this RNA-based measurement.

Four PCR rounds used nested alpha and beta constant region primers plus the SP2 primer. TCRdb passed the 5' RACE reads through MiXCR, listing each CDR3 protein once. The sample contains 56,000 or so distinct CDR3 sequences, over 6% of which appear only once. A UMI-containing oligonucleotide was joined by 3' ligation to the TCR cDNA template. Adult healthy volunteers gave 2.5 ml peripheral blood for whole-blood RNA. The receptor comes from a female donor in good health. This chain joins TRBV7-2 and TRBJ2-5, with 7 bases lining up with TRBD2. The CDR3 region has the DNA TGTGCCAGCAGTTTAGCCTTAGCGGGCCCTTTCCAAGAGACCCAGTACTTC. This translates into CASSLALAGPFQETQYF.